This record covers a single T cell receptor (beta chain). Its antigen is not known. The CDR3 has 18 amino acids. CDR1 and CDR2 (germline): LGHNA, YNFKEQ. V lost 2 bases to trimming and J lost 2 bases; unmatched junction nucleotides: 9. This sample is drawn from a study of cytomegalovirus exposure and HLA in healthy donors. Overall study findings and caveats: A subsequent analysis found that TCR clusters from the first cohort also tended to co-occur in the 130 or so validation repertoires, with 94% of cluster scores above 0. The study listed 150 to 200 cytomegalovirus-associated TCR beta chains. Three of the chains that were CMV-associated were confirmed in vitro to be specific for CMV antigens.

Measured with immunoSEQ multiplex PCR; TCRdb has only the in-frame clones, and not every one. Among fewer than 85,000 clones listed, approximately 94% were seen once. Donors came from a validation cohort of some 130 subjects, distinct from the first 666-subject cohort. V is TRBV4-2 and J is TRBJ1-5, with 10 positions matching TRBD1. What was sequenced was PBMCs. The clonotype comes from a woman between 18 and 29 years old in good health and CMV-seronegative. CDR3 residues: CASSQRLIGTGGNQPQHF. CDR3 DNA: TGTGCCAGCAGCCAACGCCTTATTGGGACAGGGGGCAATCAGCCCCAGCATTTT.